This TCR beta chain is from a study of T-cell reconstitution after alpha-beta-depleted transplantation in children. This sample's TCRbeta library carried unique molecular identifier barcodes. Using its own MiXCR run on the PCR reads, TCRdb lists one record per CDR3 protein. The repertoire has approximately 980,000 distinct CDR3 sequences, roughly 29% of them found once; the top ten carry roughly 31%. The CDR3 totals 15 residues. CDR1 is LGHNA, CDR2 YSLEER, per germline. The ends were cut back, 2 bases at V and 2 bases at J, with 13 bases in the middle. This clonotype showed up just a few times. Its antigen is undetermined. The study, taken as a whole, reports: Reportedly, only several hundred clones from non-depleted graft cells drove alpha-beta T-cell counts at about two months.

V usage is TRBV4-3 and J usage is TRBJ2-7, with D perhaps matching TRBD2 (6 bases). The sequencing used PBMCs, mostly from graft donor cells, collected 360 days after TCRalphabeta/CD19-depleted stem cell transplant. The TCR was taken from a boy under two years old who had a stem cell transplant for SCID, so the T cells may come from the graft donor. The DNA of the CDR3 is TGCGCCAGCAGCCAAAAAGTGGGGGGAACCTACGAGCAGTACTTC. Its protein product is CASSQKVGGTYEQYF.